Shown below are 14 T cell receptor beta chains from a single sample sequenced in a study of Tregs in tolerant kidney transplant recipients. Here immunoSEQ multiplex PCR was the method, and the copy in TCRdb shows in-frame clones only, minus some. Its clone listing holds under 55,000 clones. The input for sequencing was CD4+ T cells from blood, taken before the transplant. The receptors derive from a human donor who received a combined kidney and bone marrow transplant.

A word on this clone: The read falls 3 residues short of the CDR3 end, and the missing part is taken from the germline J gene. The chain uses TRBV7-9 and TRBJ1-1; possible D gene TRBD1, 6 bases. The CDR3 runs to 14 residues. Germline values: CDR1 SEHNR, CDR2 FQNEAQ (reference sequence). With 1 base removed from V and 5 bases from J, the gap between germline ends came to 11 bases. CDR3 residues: CASSLEQGMTEAFF. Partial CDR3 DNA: TGTGCCAGCAGCTTAGAACAGGGAATGACTGAA. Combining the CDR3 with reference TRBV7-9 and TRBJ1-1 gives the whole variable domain DTGVSQNPRHKITKRGQNVTFRCDPISEHNRLYWYRQTLGQGPEFLTYFQNEAQLEKSRLLSDRFSAERPKGSFSTLEIQRTEQGDSAMYLCASSLEQGMTEAFFGQGTRLTVV.

The CDR3 here is CSVGAALEGYTF. Incomplete CDR3 DNA: TGCAGCGTTGGGGCCGCCCTCGAGGGC. J is TRBJ1-2 and V is TRBV29-1; D call uncertain. Coverage ceases 3 residues before the CDR3 finishes, and the germline J gene fills in the end. The CDR3 covers 12 residues. CDR1 SQVTM and CDR2 ANQGSEA come from the germline V gene.

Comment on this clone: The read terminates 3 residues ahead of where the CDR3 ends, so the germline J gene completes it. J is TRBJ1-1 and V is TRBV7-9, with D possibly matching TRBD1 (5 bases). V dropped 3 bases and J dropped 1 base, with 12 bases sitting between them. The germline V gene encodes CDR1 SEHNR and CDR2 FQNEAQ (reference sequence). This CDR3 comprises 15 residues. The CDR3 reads CASSFGAVANTEAFF. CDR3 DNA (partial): TGTGCCAGCAGCTTTGGGGCAGTTGCGAACACTGAA.

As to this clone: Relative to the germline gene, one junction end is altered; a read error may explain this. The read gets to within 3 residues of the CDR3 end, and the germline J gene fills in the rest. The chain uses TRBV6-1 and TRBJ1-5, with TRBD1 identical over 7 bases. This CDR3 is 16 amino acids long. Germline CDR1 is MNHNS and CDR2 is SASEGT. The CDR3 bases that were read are TGTGCCAGCAGTGAAGTTGGTTGGACAGGCAAACAGCCC. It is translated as CASSEVGWTGKQP. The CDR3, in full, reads CASSEVGWTGKQPQHF.

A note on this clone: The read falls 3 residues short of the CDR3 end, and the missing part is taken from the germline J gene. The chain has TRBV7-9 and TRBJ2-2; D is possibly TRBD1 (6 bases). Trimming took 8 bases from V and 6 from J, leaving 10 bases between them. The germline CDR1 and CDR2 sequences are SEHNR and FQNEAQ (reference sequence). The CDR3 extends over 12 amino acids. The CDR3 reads CASAGDSGELFF. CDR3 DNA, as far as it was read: TGTGCCAGCGCAGGGGATTCCGGGGAG.

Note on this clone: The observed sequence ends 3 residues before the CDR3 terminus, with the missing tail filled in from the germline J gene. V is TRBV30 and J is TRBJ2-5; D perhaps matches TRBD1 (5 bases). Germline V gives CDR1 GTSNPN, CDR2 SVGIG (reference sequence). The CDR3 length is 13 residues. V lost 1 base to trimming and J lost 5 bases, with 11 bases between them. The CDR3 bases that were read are TGTGCCTGGAGTGGACAGTACGGGGAGACC. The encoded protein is CAWSGQYGET. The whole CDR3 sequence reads CAWSGQYGETQYF.

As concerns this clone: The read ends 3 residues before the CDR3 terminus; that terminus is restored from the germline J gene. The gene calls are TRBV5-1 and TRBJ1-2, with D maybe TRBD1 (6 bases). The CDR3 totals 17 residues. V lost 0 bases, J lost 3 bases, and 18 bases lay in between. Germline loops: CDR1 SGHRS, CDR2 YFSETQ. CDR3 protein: CASSLEATGSAYYGYTF. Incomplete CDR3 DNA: TGCGCCAGCAGCTTGGAAGCTACAGGGTCAGCTTACTATGGC.

The DNA read from the CDR3 is TGTGCCAGCAGCTGGGACAGACGAGGCGAAAAA. Translating it yields CASSWDRRGEK. Given in full, the CDR3 is CASSWDRRGEKLFF. This chain links TRBV7-2 with TRBJ1-4; 7 bases fit TRBD1. The missing CDR3 end, 3 residues past where the read stops, is filled in from the germline J gene. V lost 4 bases to trimming and J lost 8 bases; unmatched junction nucleotides: 7. The CDR3 has 14 amino acids. Germline assignment: CDR1 SGHTA and CDR2 FQGNSA.

CDR3 bases read: TGTGCCAGCTCACCCAACGGACAGGGCTACGAG. As protein: CASSPNGQGYE. The CDR3, in full, reads CASSPNGQGYEQYF. V is TRBV18 and J is TRBJ2-7; 8 nucleotides align to TRBD1. The read comes to an end 3 residues before the CDR3 does, leaving the germline J gene to fill in the end. Losses at the gene ends were 3 bases for V and 3 bases for J; bases not matched to a gene: 4. The germline V gene has CDR1 KGHSH and CDR2 LQKENI. There are 14 residues in the CDR3.

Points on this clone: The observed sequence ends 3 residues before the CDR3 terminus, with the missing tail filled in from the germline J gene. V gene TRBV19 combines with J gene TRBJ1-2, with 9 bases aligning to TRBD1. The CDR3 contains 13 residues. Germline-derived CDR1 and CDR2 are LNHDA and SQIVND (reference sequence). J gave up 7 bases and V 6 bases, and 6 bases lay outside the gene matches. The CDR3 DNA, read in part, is TGTGCCAGTAGCCTACAGGGGGCTGGTGGC. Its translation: CASSLQGAGG. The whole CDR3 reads CASSLQGAGGYTF.

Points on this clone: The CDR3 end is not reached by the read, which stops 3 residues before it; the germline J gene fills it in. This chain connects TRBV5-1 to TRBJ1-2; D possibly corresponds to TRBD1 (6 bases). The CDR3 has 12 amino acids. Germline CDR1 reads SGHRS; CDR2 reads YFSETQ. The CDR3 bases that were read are TGCGCCAGCAGCAAGGACAGAATCGGC. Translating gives CASSKDRIG. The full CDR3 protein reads CASSKDRIGYTF.

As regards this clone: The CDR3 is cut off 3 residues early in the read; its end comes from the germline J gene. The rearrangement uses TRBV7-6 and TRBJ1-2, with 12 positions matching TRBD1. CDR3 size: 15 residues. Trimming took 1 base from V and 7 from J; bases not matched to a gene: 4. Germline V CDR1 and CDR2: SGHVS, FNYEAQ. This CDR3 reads CASSLVGTGGGGYTF. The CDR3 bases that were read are TGTGCCAGCAGCTTAGTAGGGACAGGGGGCGGTGGC.

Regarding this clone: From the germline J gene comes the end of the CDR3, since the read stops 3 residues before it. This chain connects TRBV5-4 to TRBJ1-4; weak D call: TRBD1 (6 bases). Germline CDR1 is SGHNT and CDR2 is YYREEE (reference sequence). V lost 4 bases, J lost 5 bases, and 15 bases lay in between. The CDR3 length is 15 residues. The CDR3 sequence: CASSLDRKLNEKLFF. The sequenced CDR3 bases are TGTGCCAGCAGCCTCGACAGGAAATTGAATGAAAAA.

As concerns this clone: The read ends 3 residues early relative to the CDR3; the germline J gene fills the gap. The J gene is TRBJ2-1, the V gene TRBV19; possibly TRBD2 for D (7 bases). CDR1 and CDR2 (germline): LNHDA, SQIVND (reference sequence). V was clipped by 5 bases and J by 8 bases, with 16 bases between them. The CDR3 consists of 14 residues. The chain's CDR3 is CASSGGLGGYEQFF. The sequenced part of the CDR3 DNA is TGTGCCAGTAGTGGAGGACTAGGGGGTTATGAG.